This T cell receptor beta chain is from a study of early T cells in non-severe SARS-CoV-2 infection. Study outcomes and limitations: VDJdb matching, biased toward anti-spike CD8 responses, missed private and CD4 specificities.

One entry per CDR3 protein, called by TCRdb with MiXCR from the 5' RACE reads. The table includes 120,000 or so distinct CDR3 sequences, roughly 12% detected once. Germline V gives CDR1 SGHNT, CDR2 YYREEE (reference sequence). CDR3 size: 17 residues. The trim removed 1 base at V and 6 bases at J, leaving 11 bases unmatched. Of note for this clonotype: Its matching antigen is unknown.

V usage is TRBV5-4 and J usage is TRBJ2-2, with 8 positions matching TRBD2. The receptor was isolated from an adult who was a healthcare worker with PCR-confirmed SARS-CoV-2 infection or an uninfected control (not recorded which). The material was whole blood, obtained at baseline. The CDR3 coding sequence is TGTGCCAGCAGCTTGATAGCGGTCGGGGGGGCCCCCGGGGAGCTGTTTTTT. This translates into CASSLIAVGGAPGELFF.